This T cell receptor (beta chain) stems from a study of molecular identifiers for immune sequencing clone quantification. This CDR3 has 16 amino acids. Previously reported methods and listed TCR primers produced the bulk TCR libraries. MiXCR was run by TCRdb on the PCR reads, yielding one entry per CDR3 protein. The table lists 45,000 to 65,000 distinct CDR3 sequences, about 23% of them singletons. On this clonotype itself: A much bigger clone sits one base away, suggesting this may be a read error.

The authors gated naive CD8 T cells as CD8+CD4-CCR7+CD45RA+ for sorting. V is TRBV12-3 or TRBV12-4 and J is TRBJ2-3; 11 nucleotides match TRBD2. Sequenced: naive CD8+ T cells from blood, with Jurkat cell RNA spiked in. The subset was: FACS-sorted CD8+CD4-CCR7+CD45RA+ naive T cells. This receptor was identified in a human donor in good health. Some libraries in this study had Jurkat cell RNA spiked in. The CDR3 here is CASSLGLAGGTDTRYF. CDR3 in DNA: TGTGCCAGCAGTTTAGGGCTAGCGGGGGGCACAGATACGCGGTATTTT.